A selection of T cell receptor beta chains follows, all from one sample in a study of post-analysis software for immune sequencing data. Using its own MiXCR run on the PCR reads, TCRdb lists one record per CDR3 protein. The sample holds 400,000 to 500,000 distinct CDR3 sequences, more than 30% seen once. Sequencing used blood. These receptors were taken from a girl aged 2 to 9 with multiple sclerosis. The CDR3 runs from the conserved cysteine through the conserved F or W. The order of the fields is J gene, D gene, clone size, V gene, CDR3 DNA, CDR3 protein. A D gene is named only where the DNA matches it firmly. Clone size is given for some rows only: seen once, a few or many times, or a class if the clone is expanded.

j_gene: TRBJ1-4; d_gene: .; abundance: few; v_gene: TRBV12-3/TRBV12-4; CDR3nt: TGTGCCAGCAGCCGGGACATGTATGAAAAACTGTTTTTT; CDR3aa: CASSRDMYEKLFF
j_gene: TRBJ2-3; d_gene: TRBD2; abundance: few; v_gene: TRBV20-1; CDR3nt: TGCAGTGCGTCCGGACTAGCGGGGGCCACAGATACGCAGTATTTT; CDR3aa: CSASGLAGATDTQYF
j_gene: TRBJ2-3; d_gene: .; abundance: .; v_gene: TRBV12-3/TRBV12-4; CDR3nt: TGTGCCAGCAGTACATCCGGCAGAAGACCTAGCACAGATACGCAGTATTTT; CDR3aa: CASSTSGRRPSTDTQYF
j_gene: TRBJ2-7; d_gene: .; abundance: .; v_gene: TRBV20-1; CDR3nt: TGCAGTGCGTTTCGTGCGGGTGGAGACTACGAGCAGTACTTC; CDR3aa: CSAFRAGGDYEQYF
j_gene: TRBJ2-7; d_gene: TRBD1; abundance: .; v_gene: TRBV11-2; CDR3nt: TGTGCCAGCAGCTTTGACAGGGGGCTCTACGAGCAGTACTTC; CDR3aa: CASSFDRGLYEQYF
j_gene: TRBJ2-3; d_gene: .; abundance: .; v_gene: TRBV29-1; CDR3nt: TGCAGTTTCGTCAGGGGGACTAGCACAGATACGCAGTATTTT; CDR3aa: CSFVRGTSTDTQYF
j_gene: TRBJ2-7; d_gene: .; abundance: few; v_gene: TRBV4-3; CDR3nt: TGCGCCAGCAGCCAAGCCTGGTCGATGGGATCCTACGAGCAGTACTTC; CDR3aa: CASSQAWSMGSYEQYF
j_gene: TRBJ2-1; d_gene: .; abundance: .; v_gene: TRBV7-2; CDR3nt: TGTGCCAGCAGCCCTGTTGGCTGGAATGAGCAGTTCTTC; CDR3aa: CASSPVGWNEQFF
j_gene: TRBJ1-1; d_gene: .; abundance: .; v_gene: TRBV10-3; CDR3nt: TGTGCCATCAGTCGGCAGGGGACTGAAGCTTTCTTT; CDR3aa: CAISRQGTEAFF
j_gene: TRBJ2-3; d_gene: .; abundance: .; v_gene: TRBV5-1; CDR3nt: TGCGCCAGCAGCTTGGCGGCCGTGACAGATACGCAGTATTTT; CDR3aa: CASSLAAVTDTQYF
j_gene: TRBJ2-7; d_gene: TRBD1; abundance: .; v_gene: TRBV28; CDR3nt: TGTGCCAGCAGTTTTACAGGGGCGGGCTACGAGCAGTACTTC; CDR3aa: CASSFTGAGYEQYF
j_gene: TRBJ2-7; d_gene: TRBD1; abundance: .; v_gene: TRBV10-3; CDR3nt: TGTGCCATCAAACAGGGGTACGAGCAGTACTTC; CDR3aa: CAIKQGYEQYF
j_gene: TRBJ2-7; d_gene: .; abundance: .; v_gene: TRBV11-1; CDR3nt: TGTGCCAGCAGCTTAGAATGGGACTCAACCTACGAGCAGTACTTC; CDR3aa: CASSLEWDSTYEQYF
j_gene: TRBJ2-7; d_gene: .; abundance: .; v_gene: TRBV7-6; CDR3nt: TGTGCCAGCAGCTTAGACGACCAAGCCTACGAGCAGTACTTC; CDR3aa: CASSLDDQAYEQYF
j_gene: TRBJ2-1; d_gene: TRBD1; abundance: few; v_gene: TRBV7-9; CDR3nt: TGTGCCAGCAGCCCTGGACAGGGTTTCCACAATGAGCAGTTCTTC; CDR3aa: CASSPGQGFHNEQFF
j_gene: TRBJ2-1; d_gene: TRBD2; abundance: many; v_gene: TRBV20-1; CDR3nt: TGCAGTGCTAGAGTCGGGGGGAGCTCCTACAATGAGCAGTTCTTC; CDR3aa: CSARVGGSSYNEQFF
j_gene: TRBJ2-6; d_gene: TRBD1; abundance: .; v_gene: TRBV14; CDR3nt: TGTGCCAGCAGCCACCCGGACAGGGGGAGCTCTGGGGCCAACGTCCTGACTTTC; CDR3aa: CASSHPDRGSSGANVLTF
j_gene: TRBJ2-7; d_gene: .; abundance: .; v_gene: TRBV9; CDR3nt: TGTGCCAGCAGCGCTCCGGGACAAGACTACGAGCAGTACTTC; CDR3aa: CASSAPGQDYEQYF
j_gene: TRBJ2-7; d_gene: .; abundance: few; v_gene: TRBV28; CDR3nt: TGTGCCAGCAGTTCCCCGGTGGGGATCTCCTACGAGCAGTACTTC; CDR3aa: CASSSPVGISYEQYF
j_gene: TRBJ2-7; d_gene: .; abundance: .; v_gene: TRBV20-1; CDR3nt: TGCAGTGCTAGAGAAGGGGGGCCGTCCTACGAGCAGTACTTC; CDR3aa: CSAREGGPSYEQYF
j_gene: TRBJ1-1; d_gene: .; abundance: .; v_gene: TRBV20-1; CDR3nt: TGCAGTGCTACCAAGGGGGTTGGCACTGTAGCTTTCTTT; CDR3aa: CSATKGVGTVAFF
j_gene: TRBJ2-1; d_gene: TRBD1; abundance: few; v_gene: TRBV7-3; CDR3nt: TGTGCCAGCAGCTTATCGGGACAGGGCATCAATGAGCAGTTCTTC; CDR3aa: CASSLSGQGINEQFF
j_gene: TRBJ2-7; d_gene: TRBD1; abundance: few; v_gene: TRBV20-1; CDR3nt: TGCAGTGCTAGAGTTAGATACAGGGGGGCGCTACTTGGCTACGAGCAGTACTTC; CDR3aa: CSARVRYRGALLGYEQYF
j_gene: TRBJ1-2; d_gene: .; abundance: .; v_gene: TRBV5-5; CDR3nt: TGTGCCAGCAGCGCTCGCGCGGCTAACTATGGCTACACCTTC; CDR3aa: CASSARAANYGYTF
j_gene: TRBJ2-1; d_gene: TRBD2; abundance: few; v_gene: TRBV19; CDR3nt: TGTGCCAGTAGTTTAGGGCGGGAGGAGCAGTTCTTC; CDR3aa: CASSLGREEQFF
j_gene: TRBJ1-1; d_gene: .; abundance: few; v_gene: TRBV10-3; CDR3nt: TGTGCCATCAGTGGTACAGGGAGTGGAACTGAAGCTTTCTTT; CDR3aa: CAISGTGSGTEAFF
j_gene: TRBJ2-7; d_gene: TRBD1; abundance: few; v_gene: TRBV4-1; CDR3nt: TGCGCCAGCAGCCAGGCCGGGGGACAGGGGGCTTACGAGCAGTACTTC; CDR3aa: CASSQAGGQGAYEQYF
j_gene: TRBJ2-3; d_gene: TRBD2; abundance: .; v_gene: TRBV5-1; CDR3nt: TGCGCCAGCAGCTTGGAACCTAGCGGGGGGAGAAGCACAGATACGCAGTATTTT; CDR3aa: CASSLEPSGGRSTDTQYF
j_gene: TRBJ1-1; d_gene: .; abundance: .; v_gene: TRBV7-2; CDR3nt: TGTGCCAGCAGCGCCACCACCGCCATGGGAAACACTGAAGCTTTCTTT; CDR3aa: CASSATTAMGNTEAFF
j_gene: TRBJ2-5; d_gene: .; abundance: few; v_gene: TRBV4-3; CDR3nt: TGCGCCAGCAGCCAAGGACACGGAGAGACCCAGTACTTC; CDR3aa: CASSQGHGETQYF
j_gene: TRBJ1-1; d_gene: .; abundance: few; v_gene: TRBV4-1; CDR3nt: TGCGCCAGCAGCCAAGACAGGGTATCTGAAGCTTTCTTT; CDR3aa: CASSQDRVSEAFF
j_gene: TRBJ2-3; d_gene: .; abundance: once; v_gene: TRBV30; CDR3nt: TGTGCCTGGAGTGTAAATGCAGATACGCAGTATTTT; CDR3aa: CAWSVNADTQYF
j_gene: TRBJ2-7; d_gene: .; abundance: .; v_gene: TRBV5-1; CDR3nt: TGCGCCGGCAGCTTGGGGGGCGGGGCAGGGAGCTACGAGCAGTACTTC; CDR3aa: CAGSLGGGAGSYEQYF
j_gene: TRBJ2-1; d_gene: .; abundance: .; v_gene: TRBV7-9; CDR3nt: TGTGCCAGCAGCCCGCAGGGTACCAATGAGCAGTTCTTC; CDR3aa: CASSPQGTNEQFF
j_gene: TRBJ2-5; d_gene: .; abundance: .; v_gene: TRBV5-1; CDR3nt: TGCGCCAGCAGCTTGGGGGGACCCCAAGAGACCCAGTACTTC; CDR3aa: CASSLGGPQETQYF
j_gene: TRBJ2-3; d_gene: TRBD1; abundance: .; v_gene: TRBV5-1; CDR3nt: TGCGCCAGCAGCCGACAGGGGTTCCCAGATACGCAGTATTTT; CDR3aa: CASSRQGFPDTQYF
j_gene: TRBJ1-2; d_gene: .; abundance: .; v_gene: TRBV29-1; CDR3nt: TGCAGCGCTGGGACCCCCTTTCTTAACTATGGCTACACCTTC; CDR3aa: CSAGTPFLNYGYTF
j_gene: TRBJ2-1; d_gene: TRBD2; abundance: .; v_gene: TRBV29-1; CDR3nt: TGCAGCGTTGAAGTCGGACTAGCGGGAGGGTCCGACTACAATGAGCAGTTCTTC; CDR3aa: CSVEVGLAGGSDYNEQFF
j_gene: TRBJ1-1; d_gene: .; abundance: .; v_gene: TRBV20-1; CDR3nt: TGCAGTGCTAGAGAATCGGCGGGGGGCCACACTGAAGCTTTCTTT; CDR3aa: CSARESAGGHTEAFF
j_gene: TRBJ2-1; d_gene: TRBD2; abundance: .; v_gene: TRBV5-5; CDR3nt: TGTGCCAGCAGCTGGACTAGCTACTACAATGAGCAGTTCTTC; CDR3aa: CASSWTSYYNEQFF
j_gene: TRBJ2-1; d_gene: .; abundance: .; v_gene: TRBV12-3/TRBV12-4; CDR3nt: TGTGCCAGCAGTACAGGACAGAGTAGTGGCAATGAGCAGTTCTTC; CDR3aa: CASSTGQSSGNEQFF